Presented here are 25 T cell receptor beta chains from one specimen sequenced in a study of identical twins. Using its own MiXCR run on the 5' RACE reads, TCRdb lists one record per CDR3 protein. The sample includes over 600,000 distinct CDR3 sequences, approximately 21% seen only once; the top ten take more than 4%. The same specimen was also included in a second study, on T cells expressing NK-cell markers.

Sample: PBMCs. All receptors derive from a woman under 30 in good health.

There are many counts of this clonotype. This chain joins TRBV29-1 and TRBJ2-3; TRBD2 matches 11 bases. The trim removed 1 base at V and 2 bases at J, leaving 11 bases unmatched. The CDR3 has 18 amino acids. Germline V gene lookup returns CDR1 SQVTM and CDR2 ANQGSEA. CDR3 bases: TGCAGCGTTGAAGGTCGGCTAGCGGGGGGCCTTAACACAGATACGCAGTATTTT. Its protein is CSVEGRLAGGLNTDTQYF.

This clonotype showed up many times. The V call is TRBV5-1, the J call TRBJ2-3; no clear D. The CDR3 covers 11 residues. The V gene lost 5 bases and the J gene lost 5 bases, with 6 bases spanning the gap. The V gene's germline CDR1 is SGHRS and CDR2 YFSETQ. As DNA, the CDR3 is TGCGCCAGCAGGGGGTTAGATACGCAGTATTTT. Translation: CASRGLDTQYF.

Only a few counts were recorded for this clonotype. V and J are TRBV5-1 and TRBJ2-5, with D possibly being TRBD2 (6 bases). CDR3 length: 14 amino acids. CDR1 and CDR2 (germline): SGHRS, YFSETQ. Trimming removed 1 base at V and 1 base at J, with 8 bases between. The chain's CDR3 is CASSLYGGQETQYF. The CDR3 DNA reads TGCGCCAGCAGCTTGTACGGGGGCCAAGAGACCCAGTACTTC.

The sample holds a few counts of this clonotype. The chain links TRBV20-1 to TRBJ2-5; 7 bases line up with TRBD1. The CDR3 is 16 amino acids. The germline CDR1 and CDR2 sequences are DFQATT and SNEGSKA (reference sequence). The V segment lost 6 bases and the J segment 4 bases; nucleotides outside the gene matches: 17. The DNA for the CDR3 is TGCAGTGCCCGATCGAAAGGGGGACAGAGGGTAGAGACCCAGTACTTC. Amino acid sequence: CSARSKGGQRVETQYF.

This chain joins TRBV12-3 or TRBV12-4 and TRBJ2-5; D is undetermined. V was shortened by 6 bases and J by 7 bases, with 15 bases between the two germline ends. This CDR3 is 13 amino acids long. In nucleotides, the CDR3 is TGTGCCAGCAGAACCCCCCCCTCTTGGACCCAGTACTTC. It yields the protein CASRTPPSWTQYF.

This clonotype was counted between two and nine times. The chain is built from TRBV4-2 and TRBJ1-2, with TRBD1 as a possible D gene (6 bases). The CDR3 extends over 18 amino acids. V was shortened by 0 bases and J by 2 bases, with 19 bases between the two germline ends. CDR1 and CDR2 (germline): LGHNA, YNFKEQ. The CDR3: CASSQDHHSGTRNYGYTF. CDR3 DNA: TGTGCCAGCAGCCAAGATCACCACTCCGGGACACGCAACTATGGCTACACCTTC.

J is TRBJ2-1 and V is TRBV25-1; 7 bases are a match to TRBD2. The CDR3 contains 15 residues. CDR1 and CDR2 from the germline V gene are MGHDK and SYGVNS. After removal of 6 bases from V and 9 bases from J, the junction contained 14 bases not matched to a gene. CDR3 sequence (DNA): TGTGCCAGCAGCCAAGGGAGGGCGGTGTGGGGTGAGCAGTTCTTC. Protein sequence: CASSQGRAVWGEQFF. The full variable domain, in which reference TRBV25-1 and TRBJ2-1 provide the parts outside the CDR3, is EADIYQTPRYLVIGTGKKITLECSQTMGHDKMYWYQQDPGMELHLIHYSYGVNSTEKGDLSSESTVSRIRTEHFPLTLESARPSHTSQYLCASSQGRAVWGEQFFGPGTRLTVL.

The chain carries TRBV10-3 and TRBJ2-1, with D maybe TRBD1 (6 bases). Trimming shortened V by 2 bases and J by 3 bases, and 11 bases separated the two germline ends. This CDR3 has 15 amino acids. Germline CDR1 ENHRY, CDR2 SYGVKD. The CDR3 reads CAISEPGVNYNEQFF. DNA for the CDR3: TGTGCCATCAGTGAGCCAGGGGTGAACTACAATGAGCAGTTCTTC.

The gene calls are TRBV7-8 and TRBJ1-1; D gene uncertain. The CDR3 contains 14 residues. Trimming cost V 0 bases and J 1 base, with 6 bases left between them. CDR1 SGHVS and CDR2 FQNEAQ come from the germline V gene. CDR3 protein: CASSLALRNTEAFF. The CDR3 region has the DNA TGTGCCAGCAGCTTAGCGCTTCGGAACACTGAAGCTTTCTTT. Supplemented by reference TRBV7-8 and TRBJ1-1, the full variable domain reads GAGVSQSPRYKVAKRGQDVALRCDPISGHVSLFWYQQALGQGPEFLTYFQNEAQLDKSGLPSDRFFAERPEGSVSTLKIQRTQQEDSAVYLCASSLALRNTEAFFGQGTRLTVV.

This clonotype was recorded at least ten times. This chain connects TRBV29-1 to TRBJ1-3; D perhaps matches TRBD1 (5 bases). The CDR3 runs to 14 residues. Germline assignment: CDR1 SQVTM and CDR2 ANQGSEA. With 6 bases removed from V and 0 bases from J, the gap between germline ends came to 12 bases. The DNA for the CDR3 is TGCAGCGTAGTTCGAGGGGACTCTGGAAACACCATATATTTT. The encoded protein is CSVVRGDSGNTIYF.

The chain recombines TRBV2 with TRBJ2-3; D unclear. The CDR3 is 15 residues long. Germline V gene sequence: CDR1 SNHLY, CDR2 FYNNEI. Trimming left V 3 bases short and J 2 bases short, with 12 bases between. CDR3 sequence (DNA): TGTGCCAGCAGTGAGTGGCGAAGAGACACAGATACGCAGTATTTT. Translating gives CASSEWRRDTDTQYF.

This sequence joins TRBV7-3 and TRBJ2-4, with 8 bases matching TRBD2. The CDR3 runs to 14 residues. From germline, CDR1 is SGHTA and CDR2 FQGTGA. The trim removed 4 bases at V and 9 bases at J, leaving 8 bases unmatched. The CDR3 loop reads CASSSASGSSIQYF. The CDR3 nucleotides read TGTGCCAGCAGCTCGGCTAGCGGGTCCAGCATTCAGTACTTC.

Ten or more counts support this clonotype. The rearrangement uses TRBV27 and TRBJ1-1; no reliable D call. Per the germline V gene, CDR1 is MNHEY and CDR2 is SMNVEV (reference sequence). CDR3 length equals 14 residues. V was trimmed by 4 bases and J by 3 bases, leaving 12 bases between them. The CDR3 here is CASSYNGVHTEAFF. Here the CDR3 DNA reads TGTGCCAGCAGTTACAACGGTGTACACACTGAAGCTTTCTTT.

The rearrangement links TRBV20-1 to TRBJ2-2; the match to TRBD2 covers 10 bases. Trimming removed 6 bases from V and 6 bases from J; junction bases left unmatched: 10. The CDR3 sequence is 15 residues long. The germline CDR1 and CDR2 sequences are DFQATT and SNEGSKA (reference sequence). The CDR3 nucleotides read TGCAGTGCCCCGCTAGCGGGAGTTCGGTCCGGGGAGCTGTTTTTT. Its translation is CSAPLAGVRSGELFF.

This clonotype has a handful of counts. The CDR3 loop reads CASSFLRDLDEQFF. As DNA, the CDR3 is TGTGCCAGCAGCTTTTTACGGGACCTGGATGAGCAGTTCTTC. The chain employs TRBV7-2 and TRBJ2-1, with D perhaps matching TRBD1 or TRBD2 (5 bases each). CDR1 SGHTA and CDR2 FQGNSA come from the germline V gene. Trimming took off 3 bases at V and 8 bases at J, with 14 bases between the two ends. The CDR3 is 14 residues long.

This clonotype was detected ten times or more. V is TRBV12-3 or TRBV12-4 and J is TRBJ1-1, with D uncertain. V dropped 3 bases and J dropped 5 bases, with 10 bases sitting between them. This CDR3 spans 13 amino acids. CDR3 loop: CASSLGRLTEAFF. For the CDR3, the DNA is TGTGCCAGCAGTTTGGGAAGGTTGACTGAAGCTTTCTTT.

This clonotype showed up many times. The chain uses TRBV3-1 and TRBJ2-1; D ambiguous. Trimming took off 1 base at V and 6 bases at J, with 7 bases between the two ends. There are 13 residues in the CDR3. Germline CDR1 LGHDT, CDR2 YNNKEL (reference sequence). CDR3 sequence (DNA): TGTGCCAGCAGCCAAGGAGTCCTCAATGAGCAGTTCTTC. Encoded protein: CASSQGVLNEQFF.

This clonotype was detected ten times or more. The gene calls are TRBV20-1 and TRBJ2-2; possibly TRBD1 for D (5 bases). CDR3 length: 13 residues. Trimming took off 3 bases at V and 0 bases at J, with 5 bases between the two ends. Looked up from germline, CDR1 is DFQATT and CDR2 is SNEGSKA (reference sequence). The CDR3 protein is CSARTANTGELFF. The DNA for the CDR3 is TGCAGTGCTAGGACAGCGAACACCGGGGAGCTGTTTTTT.

This chain uses TRBV12-3 or TRBV12-4 with TRBJ1-2; TRBD1 aligns across 7 bases. Losses at the gene ends were 7 bases for V and 1 base for J; bases not matched to a gene: 6. The CDR3 length is 14 residues. DNA for the CDR3: TGTGCCAGCACCTGGGACAGCTATAACTATGGCTACACCTTC. Translating it yields CASTWDSYNYGYTF.

This clonotype was seen ten or more times. The chain is built from TRBV5-1 and TRBJ2-7, with TRBD2 identical over 11 bases. V gave up 4 bases and J gave up 0 bases; unmatched junction bases: 3. The CDR3 contains 15 residues. Germline lookup yields CDR1 SGHRS and CDR2 YFSETQ. The DNA of the CDR3 is TGCGCCAGCAGCGTGACTAGCGGGATCTCCTACGAGCAGTACTTC. Protein sequence: CASSVTSGISYEQYF.

This chain connects TRBV3-1 to TRBJ2-3; possibly TRBD2 for D (5 bases). Germline CDR1 is LGHDT and CDR2 is YNNKEL (reference sequence). The CDR3 length is 16 residues. V was pared by 6 bases and J by 0 bases, with 16 bases between. The CDR3 spells CASSLPGSISTDTQYF. The CDR3, as DNA: TGTGCCAGCAGTCTCCCGGGAAGTATTAGCACAGATACGCAGTATTTT.

This chain links TRBV3-1 with TRBJ1-6, with D uncertain. The ends were cut back, 4 bases at V and 8 bases at J, with 9 bases in the middle. The CDR3 extends over 13 amino acids. The V gene's germline CDR1 is LGHDT and CDR2 YNNKEL (reference sequence). The CDR3 reads CASSLTPDSPLHF. As DNA, the CDR3 is TGTGCCAGCAGCCTGACACCGGATTCACCCCTCCACTTT.

This clonotype occurred many times. The chain couples TRBV20-1 to TRBJ1-5; 7 bases match TRBD1. The germline V gene encodes CDR1 DFQATT and CDR2 SNEGSKA (reference sequence). This CDR3 spans 14 amino acids. V was clipped by 5 bases and J by 3 bases; unmatched bases: 7. The DNA for the CDR3 is TGCAGTGCTCTCGAGGGGACAGACAATCAGCCCCAGCATTTT. Amino acid sequence: CSALEGTDNQPQHF.

CDR3 loop: CRPGTSSNEQFF. The CDR3 region has the DNA TGCAGGCCCGGGACTAGCAGCAATGAGCAGTTCTTC. The chain links TRBV20-1 to TRBJ2-1; 9 bases align to TRBD2. This CDR3 region has 12 residues. Germline CDR1 DFQATT, CDR2 SNEGSKA (reference sequence).

The chain carries TRBV5-1 and TRBJ2-7; 7 positions match TRBD1. Germline assignment: CDR1 SGHRS and CDR2 YFSETQ. The CDR3 length is 14 residues. J lost 5 bases, V lost 2 bases, and 7 bases had no gene match. This CDR3 reads CASSLQGTVNEQYF. The CDR3 DNA reads as TGCGCCAGCAGCTTACAGGGGACAGTCAACGAGCAGTACTTC.